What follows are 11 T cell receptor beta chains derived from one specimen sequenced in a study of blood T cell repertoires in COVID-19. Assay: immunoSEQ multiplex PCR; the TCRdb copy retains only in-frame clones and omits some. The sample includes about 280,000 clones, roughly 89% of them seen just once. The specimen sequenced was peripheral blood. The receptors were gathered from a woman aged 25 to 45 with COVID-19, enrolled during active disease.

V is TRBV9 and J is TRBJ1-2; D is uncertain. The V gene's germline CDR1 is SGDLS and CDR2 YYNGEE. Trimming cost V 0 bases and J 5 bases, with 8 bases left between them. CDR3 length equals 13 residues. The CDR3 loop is CASSVVQVYGYTF. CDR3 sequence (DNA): TGTGCCAGCAGCGTAGTCCAGGTTTATGGCTACACCTTC.

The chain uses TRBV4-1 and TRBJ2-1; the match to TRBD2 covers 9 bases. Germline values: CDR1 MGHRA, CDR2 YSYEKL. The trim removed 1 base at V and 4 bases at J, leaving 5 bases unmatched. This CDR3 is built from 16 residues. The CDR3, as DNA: TGCGCCAGCAGCCAAGTCGCGGGGGGGCAATACAATGAGCAGTTCTTC. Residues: CASSQVAGGQYNEQFF.

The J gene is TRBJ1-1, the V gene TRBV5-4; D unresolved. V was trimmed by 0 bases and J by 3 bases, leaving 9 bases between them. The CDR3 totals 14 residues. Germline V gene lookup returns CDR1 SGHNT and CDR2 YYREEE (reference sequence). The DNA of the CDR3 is TGTGCCAGCAGCTTGGTAGGTGCGGACACTGAAGCTTTCTTT. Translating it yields CASSLVGADTEAFF. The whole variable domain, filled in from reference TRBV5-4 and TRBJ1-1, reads ETGVTQSPTHLIKTRGQQVTLRCSSQSGHNTVSWYQQALGQGPQFIFQYYREEENGRGNFPPRFSGLQFPNYSSELNVNALELDDSALYLCASSLVGADTEAFFGQGTRLTVV.

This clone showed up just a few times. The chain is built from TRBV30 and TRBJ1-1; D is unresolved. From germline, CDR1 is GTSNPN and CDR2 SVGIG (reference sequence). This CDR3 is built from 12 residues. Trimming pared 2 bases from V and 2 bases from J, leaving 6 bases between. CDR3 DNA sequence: TGTGCCTGGAGTCCCGTAAACACTGAAGCTTTCTTT. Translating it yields CAWSPVNTEAFF. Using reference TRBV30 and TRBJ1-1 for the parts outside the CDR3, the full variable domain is SQTIHQWPATLVQPVGSPLSLECTVEGTSNPNLYWYRQAAGRGLQLLFYSVGIGQISSEVPQNLSASRPQDRQFILSSKKLLLSDSGFYLCAWSPVNTEAFFGQGTRLTVV.

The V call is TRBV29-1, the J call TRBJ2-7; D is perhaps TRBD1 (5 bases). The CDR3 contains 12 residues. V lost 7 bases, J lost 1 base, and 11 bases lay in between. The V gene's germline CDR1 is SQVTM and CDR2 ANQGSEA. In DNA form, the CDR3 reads TGCAGCGCGGAAGACAGATCCTACGAGCAGTACTTC. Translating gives CSAEDRSYEQYF.

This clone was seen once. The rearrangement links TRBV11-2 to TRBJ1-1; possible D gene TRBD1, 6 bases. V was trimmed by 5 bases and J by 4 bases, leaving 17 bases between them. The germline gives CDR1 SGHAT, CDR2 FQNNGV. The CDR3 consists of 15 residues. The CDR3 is CASSAKFQGGTEAFF. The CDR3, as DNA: TGTGCCAGCAGCGCAAAATTCCAAGGGGGCACTGAAGCTTTCTTT.

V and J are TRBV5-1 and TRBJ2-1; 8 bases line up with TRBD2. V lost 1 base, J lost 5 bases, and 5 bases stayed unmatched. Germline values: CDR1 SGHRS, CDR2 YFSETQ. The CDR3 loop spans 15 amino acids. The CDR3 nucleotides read TGCGCCAGCAGCTTGAATAGCGGGGCTGACAATGAGCAGTTCTTC. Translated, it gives CASSLNSGADNEQFF.

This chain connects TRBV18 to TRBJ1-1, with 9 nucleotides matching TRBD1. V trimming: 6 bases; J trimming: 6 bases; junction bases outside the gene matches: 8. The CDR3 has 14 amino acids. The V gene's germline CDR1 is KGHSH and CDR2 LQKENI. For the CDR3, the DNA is TGTGCCAGCTCTCACGGGACAGGGAGCCCTGAAGCTTTCTTT. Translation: CASSHGTGSPEAFF.

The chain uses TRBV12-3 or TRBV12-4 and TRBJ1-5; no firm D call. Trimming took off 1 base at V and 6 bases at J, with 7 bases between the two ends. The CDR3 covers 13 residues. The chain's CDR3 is CASSLVRGQPQHF. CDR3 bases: TGTGCCAGCAGTTTAGTCCGAGGTCAGCCCCAGCATTTT.

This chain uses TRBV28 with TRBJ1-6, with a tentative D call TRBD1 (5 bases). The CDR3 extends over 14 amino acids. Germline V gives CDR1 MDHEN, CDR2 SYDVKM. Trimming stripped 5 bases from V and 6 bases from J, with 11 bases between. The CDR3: CASSVGQANSPLHF. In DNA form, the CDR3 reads TGTGCCAGCAGTGTCGGACAAGCTAATTCACCCCTCCACTTT.

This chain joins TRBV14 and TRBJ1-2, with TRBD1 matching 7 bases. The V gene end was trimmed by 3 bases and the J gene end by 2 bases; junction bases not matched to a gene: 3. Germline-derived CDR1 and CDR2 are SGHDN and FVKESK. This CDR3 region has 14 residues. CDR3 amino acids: CASSQTGWNYGYTF. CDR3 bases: TGTGCCAGCAGCCAGACAGGGTGGAACTATGGCTACACCTTC.